One sample yielded the 6 T cell receptor beta chains listed below, sequenced in a study of cytomegalovirus exposure and HLA in healthy donors. PCR was performed using 60 Vbeta and 13 Jbeta primers. Libraries were prepared by immunoSEQ multiplex PCR; TCRdb keeps only in-frame clonotypes and omits some of them. This sample has approximately 37,000 clones, with around 69% found just once. The sample was PBMCs. These receptors were taken from a young man in good health and CMV-seronegative.

This sequence joins TRBV5-5 and TRBJ2-7; 7 nucleotides match TRBD1. In germline, CDR1 is SGHKS, CDR2 YYEKEE (reference sequence). The CDR3 has 15 amino acids. V dropped 0 bases and J dropped 0; count of bases not matched to a gene: 3. The CDR3 loop reads CASSLDRGVSYEQYF. The CDR3 nucleotides are TGTGCCAGCAGCTTGGACAGGGGAGTCTCCTACGAGCAGTACTTC.

This chain uses TRBV18 with TRBJ1-2; TRBD1 matches at 11 bases. The V gene end was trimmed by 3 bases and the J gene end by 3 bases; junction bases not matched to a gene: 9. Germline V gives CDR1 KGHSH, CDR2 LQKENI. There are 17 residues in the CDR3. The DNA for the CDR3 is TGTGCCAGCTCACCGTGGACAGGGGGCCAGTCGGACTATGGCTACACCTTC. This translates into CASSPWTGGQSDYGYTF. The whole variable domain, filled in from reference TRBV18 and TRBJ1-2, reads NAGVMQNPRHLVRRRGQEARLRCSPMKGHSHVYWYRQLPEEGLKFMVYLQKENIIDESGMPKERFSAEFPKEGPSILRIQQVVRGDSAAYFCASSPWTGGQSDYGYTFGSGTRLTVV.

V and J are TRBV19 and TRBJ2-1, with 12 bases identical to TRBD1. This CDR3 is 13 amino acids long. Germline lookup yields CDR1 LNHDA and CDR2 SQIVND (reference sequence). The V segment lost 11 bases and the J segment 7 bases; nucleotides outside the gene matches: 6. DNA for the CDR3: TGTGCCGTCCGGGACAGGGGGCTGAATGAGCAGTTCTTC. This sequence encodes CAVRDRGLNEQFF.

The table lists this clone with a few counts. The chain links TRBV30 to TRBJ2-1; 7 bases match TRBD2. With 5 bases clipped from V and 7 bases from J, the junction kept 5 bases outside the gene matches. The CDR3 loop spans 12 amino acids. The germline CDR1 and CDR2 sequences are GTSNPN and SVGIG (reference sequence). CDR3 sequence reads: CAWGGLRNEQFF. CDR3 in DNA: TGTGCCTGGGGGGGACTAAGGAATGAGCAGTTCTTC.

By share, this clone counts as medium-sized. The chain recombines TRBV5-1 with TRBJ1-4; the match to TRBD1 covers 9 bases. The germline CDR1 and CDR2 sequences are SGHRS and YFSETQ. The J segment lost 8 bases and the V segment lost 4 bases, leaving 9 bases of the junction unmatched. The CDR3 sequence is 15 residues long. CDR3 region: CASSPGQGSREKLFF. The CDR3 nucleotides read TGCGCCAGCAGCCCCGGACAGGGGTCGAGGGAAAAACTGTTTTTT.

The CDR3 DNA sequence: TGTGCCAGCAGCTTAGAACCGGGTACCCCCTCGGGCTACACCTTC. Its translation: CASSLEPGTPSGYTF. The chain links TRBV7-2 to TRBJ1-2; no clear D. The CDR3 runs to 15 residues. V was cut by 1 base and J by 8 bases, with 17 bases left in between. Germline V CDR1 and CDR2: SGHTA, FQGNSA.